A selection of T cell receptor beta chains follows, all from one sample in a study of cytomegalovirus exposure and HLA in healthy donors. Sequenced by immunoSEQ multiplex PCR; TCRdb stores in-frame clones only, minus some. Seen here are roughly 300,000 clones, about 90% observed once, and the top ten hold 1% to 1.5%. The material sequenced was PBMCs. All receptors come from a woman aged 30 to 39 in good health and CMV-seropositive. Each CDR3 is given without its conserved first and last residue. The order of the fields is D gene, J gene, V gene, CDR3 protein. D genes are given only for firm matches.

D: TRBD1
J: TRBJ2-1
V: TRBV14
CDR3: ASRSTGVNEQF

D: .
J: TRBJ1-1
V: TRBV6-6
CDR3: ASSYRGVPEAF

D: .
J: TRBJ2-6
V: TRBV29-1
CDR3: SVEPSGANVLT

D: TRBD1
J: TRBJ2-3
V: TRBV27
CDR3: ASTPGGHPDTQY

D: TRBD1
J: TRBJ2-5
V: TRBV5-4
CDR3: ASRGTGRETQY

D: .
J: TRBJ2-7
V: TRBV7-8
CDR3: ASSTLEGWAYEQY

D: TRBD2
J: TRBJ2-1
V: TRBV9
CDR3: ASSEPPGGPVEQF

D: TRBD1
J: TRBJ1-2
V: TRBV28
CDR3: ASRPPTGAYGYT

D: .
J: TRBJ2-3
V: TRBV7-9
CDR3: ASSHPPFTDTQY

D: .
J: TRBJ2-7
V: TRBV30
CDR3: AWSGRRQIPYEQY

D: .
J: TRBJ2-1
V: TRBV9
CDR3: ASSVGGAAYNEQF

D: TRBD1
J: TRBJ1-2
V: TRBV6-1
CDR3: ASSEVGTGNYGYT

D: TRBD1
J: TRBJ2-5
V: TRBV7-9
CDR3: ASSWGQGQETQY

D: TRBD1
J: TRBJ1-4
V: TRBV5-1
CDR3: ASSFRDSYATNEKLF

D: TRBD1
J: TRBJ1-2
V: TRBV2
CDR3: ASVPSGVPITGQAGYT

D: .
J: TRBJ2-7
V: TRBV7-9
CDR3: ASSPHAEWAYEQY

D: .
J: TRBJ2-3
V: TRBV28
CDR3: ASSTGTYTQY

D: .
J: TRBJ2-7
V: TRBV18
CDR3: ASSPVQTSYEQY

D: TRBD1
J: TRBJ1-4
V: TRBV7-2
CDR3: ASSFTGVEKLF

D: .
J: TRBJ1-1
V: TRBV28
CDR3: ASGTRVPDTEAF

D: TRBD1
J: TRBJ1-2
V: TRBV7-2
CDR3: ASSLDRGRGYT

D: TRBD2
J: TRBJ2-7
V: TRBV28
CDR3: ASRINGMGLAGAQEQY

D: .
J: TRBJ2-3
V: TRBV27
CDR3: ASSPRDTGFTDTQY